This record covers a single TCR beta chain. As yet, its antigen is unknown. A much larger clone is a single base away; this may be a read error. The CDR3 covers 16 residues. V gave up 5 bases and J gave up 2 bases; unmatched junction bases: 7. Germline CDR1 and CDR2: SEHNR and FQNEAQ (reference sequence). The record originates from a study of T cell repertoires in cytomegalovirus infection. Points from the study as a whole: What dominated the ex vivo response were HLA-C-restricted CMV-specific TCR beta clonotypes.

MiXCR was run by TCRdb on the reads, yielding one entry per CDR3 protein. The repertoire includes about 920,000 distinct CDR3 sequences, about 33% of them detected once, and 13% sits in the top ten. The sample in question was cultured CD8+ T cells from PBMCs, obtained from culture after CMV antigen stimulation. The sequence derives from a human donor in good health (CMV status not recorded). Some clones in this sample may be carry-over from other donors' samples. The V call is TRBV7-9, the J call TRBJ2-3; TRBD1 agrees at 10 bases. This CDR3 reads CASSTRDRGYTDTQYF. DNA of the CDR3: TGTGCCAGCAGCACCCGGGACAGGGGCTACACAGATACGCAGTATTTT.